A single sample is the source of the 29 T cell receptor beta chains below, sequenced in a study of cytotoxic CD8 clonotypes in ibrutinib-treated CLL. Sequencing used immunoSEQ multiplex PCR; TCRdb keeps in-frame clones, though not all of them. The sample records more than 25,000 clones, 76% being singletons. Sample: PBMCs, taken after 36 months of ibrutinib treatment. The receptors here all came from a human donor with chronic lymphocytic leukemia.

The chain is built from TRBV4-1 and TRBJ1-2; 8 nucleotides match TRBD1. The ends lost 0 bases at V and 4 bases at J; junction bases unmatched: 7. The CDR3 is 16 residues long. The V gene's germline CDR1 is MGHRA and CDR2 YSYEKL. In DNA, the CDR3 is TGCGCCAGCAGCCAAGAGGCGACAGGGGTCCTCTATGGCTACACCTTC. As protein: CASSQEATGVLYGYTF.

The rearrangement links TRBV6-5 to TRBJ2-2; 12 bases line up with TRBD1. Germline V gene lookup returns CDR1 MNHEY and CDR2 SVGAGI. J was trimmed by 4 bases and V by 10 bases; bases with no gene match: 7. The CDR3 runs to 15 residues. CDR3 bases: TGTGCCACCCAGGGACAGGGGGCCTCCACCGGGGAGCTGTTTTTT. It codes for CATQGQGASTGELFF.

The V gene is TRBV7-3, the J gene TRBJ2-6, with D possibly being TRBD1 (5 bases). The V gene's germline CDR1 is SGHTA and CDR2 FQGTGA. V was trimmed by 3 bases and J by 4 bases, leaving 13 bases between them. The CDR3 is 16 residues long. The CDR3 sequence is CASSFISGAGANVLTF. In DNA, the CDR3 is TGTGCCAGCAGCTTTATATCTGGGGCCGGGGCCAACGTCCTGACTTTC. Variable domain in full (rest from reference TRBV7-3 and TRBJ2-6): GAGVSQTPSNKVTEKGKYVELRCDPISGHTALYWYRQSLGQGPEFLIYFQGTGAADDSGLPNDRFFAVRPEGSVSTLKIQRTERGDSAVYLCASSFISGAGANVLTFGAGSRLTVL.

A few counts support this clone. The chain couples TRBV14 to TRBJ1-2; D gene uncertain. V lost 0 bases, J lost 2 bases, and 7 bases lay in between. Germline CDR1 and CDR2: SGHDN and FVKESK. The CDR3 is 14 amino acids. The CDR3 region has the DNA TGTGCCAGCAGCCAAGAGGACGCAAACTATGGCTACACCTTC. Its protein is CASSQEDANYGYTF.

The chain employs TRBV6-5 and TRBJ2-5, with D perhaps given as TRBD1 or TRBD2 (5 bases each). With the DNA end fitting TRBJ2-7 better, the J assignment may be wrong. Germline-derived CDR1 and CDR2 are MNHEY and SVGAGI. This CDR3 spans 15 amino acids. Here the CDR3 reads CASSSRDGLSYEQYF. CDR3 DNA sequence: TGTGCCAGCAGTTCCCGGGACGGACTCTCCTACGAGCAGTACTTC.

V is TRBV7-2 and J is TRBJ2-7; 13 bases map to TRBD2. CDR3 size: 16 residues. Germline V CDR1 and CDR2: SGHTA, FQGNSA. Trimming took 8 bases from V and 2 from J; bases not matched to a gene: 9. The CDR3 reads CASSLAGGPGPYEQYF. The CDR3 nucleotides read TGTGCCAGCTCACTAGCGGGGGGGCCGGGGCCCTACGAGCAGTACTTC.

This clone has a single count. This rearrangement joins TRBV30 to TRBJ1-5; D is uncertain. Per the germline V gene, CDR1 is GTSNPN and CDR2 is SVGIG (reference sequence). Trimming removed 2 bases from V and 5 bases from J, with 10 bases in between. CDR3 size: 13 residues. CDR3 amino acids: CAWSSQGDQPQHF. The CDR3 DNA sequence: TGTGCCTGGAGTTCCCAAGGAGATCAGCCCCAGCATTTT.

The rearrangement links TRBV5-6 to TRBJ1-2, with D possibly matching TRBD1 (6 bases). The germline V gene encodes CDR1 SGHDT and CDR2 YYEEEE. V was cut by 0 bases and J by 6 bases, with 9 bases left in between. This CDR3 comprises 13 residues. CDR3 amino acids: CASSLGQENGYTF. The CDR3, as DNA: TGTGCCAGCAGCTTGGGACAGGAGAATGGCTACACCTTC.

The genes are TRBV5-6 and TRBJ2-2, with TRBD1 identical over 10 bases. This CDR3 spans 16 amino acids. V shed 0 bases, J shed 6 bases, and the junction held 5 bases outside the gene matches. CDR1 and CDR2 from the germline V gene are SGHDT and YYEEEE. The CDR3 loop reads CASSLGGQGYPGELFF. DNA of the CDR3: TGTGCCAGCAGCTTGGGGGGACAGGGGTATCCCGGGGAGCTGTTTTTT.

This clone has just a few counts. This CDR3 reads CASSLSTSVDEQFF. CDR3 in DNA: TGTGCCAGCAGCTTATCAACATCGGTGGATGAGCAGTTCTTC. This chain connects TRBV7-9 to TRBJ2-1, with D unresolved. Trimming took off 2 bases at V and 8 bases at J, with 13 bases between the two ends. Germline CDR1 reads SEHNR; CDR2 reads FQNEAQ (reference sequence). The CDR3 spans 14 residues. Together with reference TRBV7-9 and TRBJ2-1, the CDR3 gives the full variable domain: DTGVSQNPRHKITKRGQNVTFRCDPISEHNRLYWYRQTLGQGPEFLTYFQNEAQLEKSRLLSDRFSAERPKGSFSTLEIQRTEQGDSAMYLCASSLSTSVDEQFFGPGTRLTVL.

The gene calls are TRBV7-2 and TRBJ2-7, with TRBD2 as a possible D gene (6 bases). The CDR3 consists of 14 residues. CDR1 and CDR2 (germline): SGHTA, FQGNSA. Trimming pared 5 bases from V and 1 base from J, leaving 12 bases between. The CDR3 sequence is CASSPLAGSYEQYF. In DNA, the CDR3 is TGTGCCAGCAGCCCCCTGGCGGGGTCCTACGAGCAGTACTTC.

The chain carries TRBV25-1 and TRBJ1-6; D unclear. Germline V gene data show CDR1 as MGHDK and CDR2 as SYGVNS. The CDR3 contains 12 residues. V shed 3 bases and J shed 7 bases, with 4 bases lying between them. The CDR3 coding sequence is TGTGCCAGCAGTGACGGGAATTCACCCCTCCACTTT. Translating it yields CASSDGNSPLHF.

The CDR3 nucleotides are TGTGCCAGCATACCGCAGGGCATTTTGTCAGATACGCAGTATTTT. It encodes CASIPQGILSDTQYF. The chain carries TRBV13 and TRBJ2-3, with D perhaps TRBD1 (5 bases). There are 15 residues in the CDR3. Germline values: CDR1 PRHDT, CDR2 FYEKMQ (reference sequence). V gave up 7 bases and J gave up 4 bases, with 18 bases separating them.

In this sample, this clone turned up a few times. The chain carries TRBV4-1 and TRBJ2-6, with 7 bases fitting TRBD1. Germline-derived CDR1 and CDR2 are MGHRA and YSYEKL. This CDR3 is built from 17 residues. The J segment lost 1 base and the V segment lost 0 bases, leaving 3 bases of the junction unmatched. In DNA, the CDR3 is TGCGCCAGCAGCCAAGACAGGGGACAGTCTGGGGCCAACGTCCTGACTTTC. Amino acid sequence: CASSQDRGQSGANVLTF.

The J gene is TRBJ2-2, the V gene TRBV9; D gene unclear. CDR1 SGDLS and CDR2 YYNGEE come from the germline V gene. The CDR3 has 13 residues. V gave up 4 bases and J gave up 7 bases, with 11 bases separating them. CDR3 sequence: CASSYNTGGELFF. DNA for the CDR3: TGTGCCAGCAGCTATAACACTGGCGGGGAGCTGTTTTTT. Using reference TRBV9 and TRBJ2-2 for the parts outside the CDR3, the full variable domain is DSGVTQTPKHLITATGQRVTLRCSPRSGDLSVYWYQQSLDQGLQFLIQYYNGEERAKGNILERFSAQQFPDLHSELNLSSLELGDSALYFCASSYNTGGELFFGEGSRLTVL.

The chain carries TRBV5-4 and TRBJ1-1; TRBD1 is a possible D gene (5 bases). Germline V gives CDR1 SGHNT, CDR2 YYREEE (reference sequence). V lost 1 base to trimming and J lost 5 bases, with 21 bases between them. The length of the CDR3 is 17 residues. CDR3 region: CASSLIGGGTRRTEAFF. As DNA, the CDR3 is TGTGCCAGCAGCTTGATTGGTGGGGGGACCCGGAGGACTGAAGCTTTCTTT.

The V gene is TRBV7-2, the J gene TRBJ1-1; D is possibly TRBD1 (5 bases). With 5 bases removed from V and 5 bases from J, the gap between germline ends came to 12 bases. Germline V gives CDR1 SGHTA, CDR2 FQGNSA. The CDR3 is made up of 13 amino acids. CDR3 region: CASSPRAGTEAFF. The DNA for the CDR3 is TGTGCCAGCAGCCCACGGGCAGGGACTGAAGCTTTCTTT.

The chain couples TRBV6-5 to TRBJ1-1; a possible D gene is TRBD1 (5 bases). Trimming left V 8 bases short and J 10 bases short, with 17 bases between. Germline CDR1 and CDR2: MNHEY and SVGAGI. The CDR3 has 12 amino acids. The CDR3 DNA reads as TGTGCCAGCCTCTCCCCTGGGGCCGGAGCTTTCTTT. Encoded protein: CASLSPGAGAFF.

A single count supports this clone. The genes are TRBV7-9 and TRBJ1-1; 7 bases fit TRBD1. Germline V CDR1 and CDR2: SEHNR, FQNEAQ (reference sequence). The CDR3 spans 15 residues. V dropped 5 bases and J dropped 1; count of bases not matched to a gene: 7. The CDR3 DNA is TGTGCCAGCAGCACCTCTTGGACAGGGAACACTGAAGCTTTCTTT. Translating it yields CASSTSWTGNTEAFF.

This chain uses TRBV5-1 with TRBJ1-2, with TRBD1 identical over 9 bases. Trimming at V came to 1 base and at J to 5 bases, leaving 6 bases not matched to a gene. The CDR3 sequence is 15 residues long. Germline loops: CDR1 SGHRS, CDR2 YFSETQ. CDR3 residues: CASSLQGQGGYGYTF. DNA of the CDR3: TGCGCCAGCAGCTTGCAGGGACAGGGAGGATATGGCTACACCTTC.

This chain uses TRBV4-1 with TRBJ2-7; D gene ambiguous. From germline, CDR1 is MGHRA and CDR2 YSYEKL. The CDR3 is 18 residues long. Trimming left V 2 bases short and J 0 bases short, with 20 bases between. CDR3 sequence: CASSQLLTTGRSSYEQYF. CDR3 nucleotide sequence: TGCGCCAGCAGCCAACTGTTAACGACTGGCAGGAGCTCCTACGAGCAGTACTTC.

This chain links TRBV5-6 with TRBJ1-5; D uncertain. Trimming stripped 2 bases from V and 5 bases from J, with 11 bases between. The V gene's germline CDR1 is SGHDT and CDR2 YYEEEE. The CDR3 runs 14 residues. CDR3 sequence: CASSFGLGDQPQHF. CDR3 nucleotide sequence: TGTGCCAGCAGCTTCGGTTTGGGAGATCAGCCCCAGCATTTT.

This clone was counted between two and nine times. V is TRBV9 and J is TRBJ2-4, with a possible D match to TRBD1 (6 bases). The CDR3 is 13 residues long. From germline, CDR1 is SGDLS and CDR2 YYNGEE. The V gene lost 0 bases and the J gene lost 9 bases, with 10 bases spanning the gap. CDR3 coding DNA: TGTGCCAGCAGCGTAGAACAGGGCGGCATTCAGTACTTC. Its protein product is CASSVEQGGIQYF.

The CDR3 region is CASSVSTGGRRVRGYTF. CDR3 DNA sequence: TGTGCCAGTAGTGTTTCCACAGGGGGCAGAAGGGTTCGTGGCTACACCTTC. The J gene is TRBJ1-2, the V gene TRBV19, with 9 bases lining up with TRBD1. The CDR3 runs 17 residues. The ends lost 5 bases at V and 7 bases at J; junction bases unmatched: 17. Germline V gene lookup returns CDR1 LNHDA and CDR2 SQIVND (reference sequence).

The chain is built from TRBV27 and TRBJ2-3; no clear D. The CDR3 consists of 16 residues. Trimming took 2 bases from V and 4 from J, leaving 16 bases between them. Germline CDR1 is MNHEY and CDR2 is SMNVEV (reference sequence). This chain's CDR3 is CASSLGSPAVPDTQYF. The CDR3 DNA sequence: TGTGCCAGCAGTTTAGGTAGCCCCGCTGTCCCAGATACGCAGTATTTT.

The chain carries TRBV7-9 and TRBJ2-7; 7 bases fit TRBD2. This CDR3 has 13 residues. CDR1 and CDR2 from the germline V gene are SEHNR and FQNEAQ (reference sequence). The ends lost 1 base at V and 5 bases at J; junction bases unmatched: 2. For the CDR3, the DNA is TGTGCCAGCAGCTTAGGGGGAGGGGACGAGCAGTACTTC. Translation gives CASSLGGGDEQYF.

The genes are TRBV5-6 and TRBJ2-1; 7 bases line up with TRBD2. The V gene's germline CDR1 is SGHDT and CDR2 YYEEEE. V gave up 0 bases and J gave up 4 bases; unmatched junction bases: 10. The CDR3 covers 17 residues. The CDR3 sequence: CASSLVGDYKTYNEQFF. For the CDR3, the DNA is TGTGCCAGCAGCTTGGTGGGGGACTACAAGACATACAATGAGCAGTTCTTC.

This sequence joins TRBV9 and TRBJ1-1, with a weak D call TRBD1 (5 bases). The CDR3 sequence is 15 residues long. In germline, CDR1 is SGDLS, CDR2 YYNGEE. Trimming cost V 6 bases and J 1 base, with 16 bases left between them. DNA of the CDR3: TGTGCCAGCACCTCTAACGGGGGAGGGAACACTGAAGCTTTCTTT. Translating gives CASTSNGGGNTEAFF.

The chain employs TRBV15 and TRBJ2-2; 8 nucleotides agree with TRBD2. CDR3 length equals 16 residues. Germline V gene sequence: CDR1 LNHNV, CDR2 YYDKDF (reference sequence). Unmatched junction bases numbered 1, after V lost 1 base and J lost 0 bases. The CDR3 nucleotides read TGTGCCACCAGCAGAGGGGGACTAGCGAACACCGGGGAGCTGTTTTTT. It is translated as CATSRGGLANTGELFF.